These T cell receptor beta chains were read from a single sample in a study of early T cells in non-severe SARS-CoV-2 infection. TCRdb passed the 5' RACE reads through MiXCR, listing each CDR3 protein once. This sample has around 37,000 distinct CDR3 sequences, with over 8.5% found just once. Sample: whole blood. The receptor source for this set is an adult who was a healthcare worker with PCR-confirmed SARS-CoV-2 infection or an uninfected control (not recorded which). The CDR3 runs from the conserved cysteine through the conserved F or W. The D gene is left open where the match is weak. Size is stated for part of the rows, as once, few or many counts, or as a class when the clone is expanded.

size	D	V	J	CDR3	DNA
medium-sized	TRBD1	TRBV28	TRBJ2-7	CASSFRTGSYEQYF	TGTGCCAGCAGTTTCCGGACAGGATCCTACGAGCAGTACTTC
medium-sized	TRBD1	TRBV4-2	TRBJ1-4	CASSTKTGDNEKLFF	TGTGCCAGCAGCACCAAGACAGGGGATAATGAAAAACTGTTTTTT
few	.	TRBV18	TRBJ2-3	CASSPPLAADTQYF	TGTGCCAGCTCACCACCCCTAGCCGCAGATACGCAGTATTTT
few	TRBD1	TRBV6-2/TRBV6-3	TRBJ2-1	CASSDRVSNEQFF	TGTGCCAGCAGTGACAGGGTGTCGAATGAGCAGTTCTTC
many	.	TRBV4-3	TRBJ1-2	CASSQVVFPRYGYTF	TGCGCCAGCAGCCAAGTAGTCTTCCCTCGCTATGGCTACACCTTC
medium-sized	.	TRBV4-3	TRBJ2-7	CASSQGTSNSYEQYF	TGCGCCAGCAGCCAGGGGACGAGTAACTCCTACGAGCAGTACTTC
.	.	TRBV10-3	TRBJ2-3	CAISESRKEDTQYF	TGTGCCATCAGTGAGTCGAGGAAGGAAGATACGCAGTATTTT
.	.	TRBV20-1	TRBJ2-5	CSGQVEKTQYF	TGCAGCGGGCAGGTGGAGAAGACCCAGTACTTC
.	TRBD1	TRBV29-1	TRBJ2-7	CSGQGASEQYF	TGCAGCGGACAGGGGGCGAGCGAGCAGTACTTC
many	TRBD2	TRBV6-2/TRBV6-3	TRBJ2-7	CASSSTSGVSYEQYF	TGTGCCAGCAGTTCGACTAGCGGGGTTTCCTACGAGCAGTACTTC
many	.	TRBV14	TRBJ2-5	CASSQVQGRGGTQYF	TGTGCCAGCAGCCAAGTTCAGGGAAGAGGCGGGACCCAGTACTTC
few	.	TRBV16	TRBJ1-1	CASSQRLQGTEAFF	TGTGCCAGCAGCCAAAGGCTCCAGGGCACTGAAGCTTTCTTT
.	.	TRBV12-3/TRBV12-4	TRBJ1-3	CASSLGAAGNTIYF	TGTGCCAGCAGTTTAGGGGCTGCGGGAAACACCATATATTTT
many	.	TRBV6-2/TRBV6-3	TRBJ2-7	CASLSDKFYEQYF	TGTGCCAGCTTATCGGACAAATTCTACGAGCAGTACTTC
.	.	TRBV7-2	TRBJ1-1	CASSPRQKEAFF	TGTGCCAGCAGCCCAAGACAGAAAGAAGCTTTCTTT
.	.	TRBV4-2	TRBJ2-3	CVSSQEGRTDTQYF	TGTGTCAGCAGCCAAGAGGGGCGCACAGATACGCAGTATTTT
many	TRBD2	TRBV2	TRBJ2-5	CASRRLAGGQETQYF	TGTGCCAGCCGACGTCTAGCGGGAGGCCAAGAGACCCAGTACTTC
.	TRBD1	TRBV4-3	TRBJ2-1	CASSPNPGQTYNEQFF	TGCGCCAGCAGTCCAAACCCGGGACAGACCTACAATGAGCAGTTCTTC
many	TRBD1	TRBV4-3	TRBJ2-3	CASSQRDRGRTDTQYF	TGCGCCAGCAGCCAGAGGGACAGGGGCCGCACAGATACGCAGTATTTT
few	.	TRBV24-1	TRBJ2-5	CATSDLRAGIQETQYF	TGTGCCACCAGTGATTTGCGGGCGGGGATCCAAGAGACCCAGTACTTC
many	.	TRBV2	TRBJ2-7	CASGESSYEQYF	TGTGCCAGCGGGGAGAGCTCCTACGAGCAGTACTTC
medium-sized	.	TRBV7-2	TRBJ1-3	CASSSDRLTGNTIYF	TGTGCCAGCAGCTCCGACAGGCTAACTGGAAACACCATATATTTT
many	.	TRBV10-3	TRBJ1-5	CAISLGEAQPQHF	TGTGCCATCAGCCTGGGGGAAGCTCAGCCCCAGCATTTT
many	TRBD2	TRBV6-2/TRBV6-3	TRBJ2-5	CASARGGGQETQYF	TGTGCCAGCGCACGCGGCGGGGGTCAAGAGACCCAGTACTTC
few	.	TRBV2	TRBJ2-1	CASSEQDGAYNEQFF	TGTGCCAGCAGTGAACAGGACGGGGCCTACAATGAGCAGTTCTTC
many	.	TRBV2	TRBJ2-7	CASSTPGEQYF	TGTGCCAGCAGTACTCCGGGGGAGCAGTACTTC
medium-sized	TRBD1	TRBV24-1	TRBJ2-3	CATSDHPGQGKLTTDTQYF	TGTGCCACCAGTGATCACCCGGGACAGGGGAAGTTAACCACAGATACGCAGTATTTT
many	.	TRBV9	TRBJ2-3	CASSVAGSTDTQYF	TGTGCCAGCAGCGTAGCGGGGAGCACAGATACGCAGTATTTT
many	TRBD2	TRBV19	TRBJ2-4	CAKRTSENIQYF	TGTGCCAAGCGGACTAGCGAAAACATTCAGTACTTC
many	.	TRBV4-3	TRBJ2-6	CASSQDVLSGANVLTF	TGCGCCAGCAGCCAAGATGTCCTCTCTGGGGCCAACGTCCTGACTTTC
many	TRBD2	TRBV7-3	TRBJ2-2	CASSSTYSGVTGELFF	TGTGCCAGCAGCTCGACCTATAGCGGGGTCACCGGGGAGCTGTTTTTT
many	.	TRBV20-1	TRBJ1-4	CSASLSSVGYGSEKLFF	TGCAGTGCTAGTCTTTCGTCCGTGGGATACGGCAGTGAAAAACTGTTTTTT
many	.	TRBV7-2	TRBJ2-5	CASSYGYGSETQYF	TGTGCCAGCAGCTACGGCTATGGGTCAGAGACCCAGTACTTC
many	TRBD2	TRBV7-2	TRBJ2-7	CASSPTGTSGGYEQYF	TGTGCCAGCAGCCCTACCGGGACTAGCGGGGGGTACGAGCAGTACTTC
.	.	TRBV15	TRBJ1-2	CATSRHGGNGYTF	TGTGCCACCAGCAGACACGGGGGTAATGGCTACACCTTC
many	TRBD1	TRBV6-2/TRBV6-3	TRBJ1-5	CASSRSRTGVDQPQHF	TGTGCCAGCAGCCGGTCGCGGACAGGGGTGGATCAGCCCCAGCATTTT
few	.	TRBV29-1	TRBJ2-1	CSVAGQVGNEQFF	TGCAGCGTAGCGGGACAGGTTGGAAATGAGCAGTTCTTC
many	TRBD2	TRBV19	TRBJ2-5	CASSYLGVAGGRGATQYF	TGTGCCAGTAGTTACCTCGGAGTAGCGGGGGGCCGTGGTGCGACCCAGTACTTC
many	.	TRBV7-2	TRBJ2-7	CASSQSFYEQYF	TGTGCCAGCAGCCAGAGTTTCTACGAGCAGTACTTC
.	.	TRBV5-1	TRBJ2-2	CASSLRQGGTGELFF	TGCGCCAGCAGCTTGCGTCAGGGAGGCACCGGGGAGCTGTTTTTT
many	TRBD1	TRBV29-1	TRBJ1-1	CSVRTGGLGTEAFF	TGCAGCGTTCGCACAGGGGGGCTGGGCACTGAAGCTTTCTTT
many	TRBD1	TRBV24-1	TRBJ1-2	CATSDLWDRGISGYTF	TGTGCCACCAGTGATTTGTGGGACAGGGGGATATCTGGCTACACCTTC
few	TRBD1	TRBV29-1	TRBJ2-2	CSADRGTNTGELFF	TGCAGCGCGGACAGGGGGACTAACACCGGGGAGCTGTTTTTT
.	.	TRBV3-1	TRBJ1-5	CASSLQRNQPQHF	TGTGCCAGCAGTCTACAGCGCAATCAGCCCCAGCATTTT
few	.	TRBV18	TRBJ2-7	CASSPPGAGFRSYEQYF	TGTGCCAGCTCACCACCCGGAGCAGGGTTTCGGTCCTACGAGCAGTACTTC
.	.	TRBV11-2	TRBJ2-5	CASSPLRGGETQYF	TGTGCCAGCAGCCCTCTCCGGGGAGGAGAGACCCAGTACTTC
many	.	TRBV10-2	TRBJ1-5	CASGFTRVDQPQHF	TGCGCCAGCGGTTTCACTAGGGTTGATCAGCCCCAGCATTTT
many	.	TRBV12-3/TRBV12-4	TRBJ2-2	CASRFSGNTGELFF	TGTGCCAGCAGATTTAGCGGGAACACCGGGGAGCTGTTTTTT